The clone carrying this T cell receptor beta chain has more than one count but fewer than ten. Its target is unknown. This CDR3 is 15 amino acids long. Germline V gives CDR1 LNHDA, CDR2 SQIVND (reference sequence). With 5 bases clipped from V and 3 bases from J, the junction kept 7 bases outside the gene matches. TCRdb reprocessed the 5' RACE reads with MiXCR, giving one entry per CDR3 protein. The data show approximately 690,000 distinct CDR3 sequences, around 6% seen once. This specimen comes from a study of identical twins. Study-wide points: Twin pairs had excess sharing that was weaker in beta out-of-frame sequences. When twins shared out-of-frame alpha sequences, those sequences had excess low generation probability. Insertions ran lower in abundant cord blood beta clonotypes, though not in memory repertoires.

All of the donors were Caucasians in good health. The sample consisted of naive T cells sorted from blood. This chain connects TRBV19 to TRBJ2-7; TRBD1 agrees at 10 bases. The clonotype originates from a man between 18 and 35 years old in good health. CDR3 loop: CASSVEGQGNYEQYF. The CDR3 bases are TGTGCCAGTAGTGTGGAGGGACAGGGGAACTACGAGCAGTACTTC.